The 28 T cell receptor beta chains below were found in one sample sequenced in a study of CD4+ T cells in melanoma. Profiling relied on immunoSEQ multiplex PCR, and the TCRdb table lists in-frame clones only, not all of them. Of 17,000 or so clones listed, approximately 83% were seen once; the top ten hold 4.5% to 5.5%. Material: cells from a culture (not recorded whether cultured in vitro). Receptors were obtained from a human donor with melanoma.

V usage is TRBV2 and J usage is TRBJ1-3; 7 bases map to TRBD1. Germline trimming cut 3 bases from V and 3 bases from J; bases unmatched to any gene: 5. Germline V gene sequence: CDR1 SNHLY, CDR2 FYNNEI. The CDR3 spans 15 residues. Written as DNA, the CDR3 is TGTGCCAGCAGTGACCCCAGGGGGATTGGAAACACCATATATTTT. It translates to CASSDPRGIGNTIYF.

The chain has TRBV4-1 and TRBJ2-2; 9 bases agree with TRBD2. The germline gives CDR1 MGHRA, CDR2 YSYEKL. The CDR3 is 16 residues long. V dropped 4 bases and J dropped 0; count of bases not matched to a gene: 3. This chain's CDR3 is CASSPGLASNTGELFF. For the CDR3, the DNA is TGCGCCAGCAGCCCTGGACTAGCGTCGAACACCGGGGAGCTGTTTTTT.

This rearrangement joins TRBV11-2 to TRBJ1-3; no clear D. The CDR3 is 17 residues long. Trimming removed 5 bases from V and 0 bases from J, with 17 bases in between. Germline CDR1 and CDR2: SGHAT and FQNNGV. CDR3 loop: CASSRPTLSLSGNTIYF. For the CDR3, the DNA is TGTGCCAGCAGCCGCCCAACCCTCTCTCTCTCTGGAAACACCATATATTTT.

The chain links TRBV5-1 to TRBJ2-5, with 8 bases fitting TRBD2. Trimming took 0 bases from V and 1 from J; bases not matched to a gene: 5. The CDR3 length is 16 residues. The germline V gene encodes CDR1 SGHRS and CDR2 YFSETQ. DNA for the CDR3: TGCGCCAGCAGCTTGGGAGGAGCGGGGGTCCAAGAGACCCAGTACTTC. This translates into CASSLGGAGVQETQYF. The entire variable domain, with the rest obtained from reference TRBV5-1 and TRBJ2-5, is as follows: KAGVTQTPRYLIKTRGQQVTLSCSPISGHRSVSWYQQTPGQGLQFLFEYFSETQRNKGNFPGRFSGRQFSNSRSEMNVSTLELGDSALYLCASSLGGAGVQETQYFGPGTRLLVL.

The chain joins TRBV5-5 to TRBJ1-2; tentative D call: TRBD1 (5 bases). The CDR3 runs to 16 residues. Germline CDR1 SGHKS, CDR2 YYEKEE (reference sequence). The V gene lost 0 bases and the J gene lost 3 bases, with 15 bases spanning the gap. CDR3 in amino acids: CASSLAWGERDYGYTF. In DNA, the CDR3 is TGTGCCAGCAGCTTGGCCTGGGGGGAGAGGGACTATGGCTACACCTTC. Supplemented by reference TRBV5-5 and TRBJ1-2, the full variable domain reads DAGVTQSPTHLIKTRGQQVTLRCSPISGHKSVSWYQQVLGQGPQFIFQYYEKEERGRGNFPDRFSARQFPNYSSELNVNALLLGDSALYLCASSLAWGERDYGYTFGSGTRLTVV.

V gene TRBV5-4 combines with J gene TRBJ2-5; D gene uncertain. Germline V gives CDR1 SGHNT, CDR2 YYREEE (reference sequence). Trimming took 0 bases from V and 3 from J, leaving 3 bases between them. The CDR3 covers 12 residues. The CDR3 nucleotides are TGTGCCAGCAGCTTGGTAGAAGAGACCCAGTACTTC. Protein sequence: CASSLVEETQYF.

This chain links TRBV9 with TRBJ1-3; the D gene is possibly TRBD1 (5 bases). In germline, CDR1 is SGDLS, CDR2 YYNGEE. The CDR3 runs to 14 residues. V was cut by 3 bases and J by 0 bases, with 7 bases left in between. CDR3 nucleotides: TGTGCCAGCAGCGCAGACAGCTCTGGAAACACCATATATTTT. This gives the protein CASSADSSGNTIYF.

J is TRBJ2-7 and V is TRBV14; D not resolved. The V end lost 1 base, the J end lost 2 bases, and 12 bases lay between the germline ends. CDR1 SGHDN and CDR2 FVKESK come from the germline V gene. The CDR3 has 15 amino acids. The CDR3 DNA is TGTGCCAGCAGCCAAGTGGCGAGACTTACCTACGAGCAGTACTTC. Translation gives CASSQVARLTYEQYF. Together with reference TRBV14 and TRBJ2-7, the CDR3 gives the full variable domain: EAGVTQFPSHSVIEKGQTVTLRCDPISGHDNLYWYRRVMGKEIKFLLHFVKESKQDESGMPNNRFLAERTGGTYSTLKVQPAELEDSGVYFCASSQVARLTYEQYFGPGTRLTVT.

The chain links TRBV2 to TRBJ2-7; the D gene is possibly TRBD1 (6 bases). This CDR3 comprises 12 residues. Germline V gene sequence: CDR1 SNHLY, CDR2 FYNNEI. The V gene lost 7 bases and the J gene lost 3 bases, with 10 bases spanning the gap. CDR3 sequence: CASTPDSYEQYF. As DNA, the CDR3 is TGTGCCAGCACCCCGGACAGCTACGAGCAGTACTTC.

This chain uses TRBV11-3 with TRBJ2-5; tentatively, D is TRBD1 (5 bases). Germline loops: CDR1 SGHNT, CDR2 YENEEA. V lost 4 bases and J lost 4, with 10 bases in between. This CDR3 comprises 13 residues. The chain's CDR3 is CASSSGSIETQYF. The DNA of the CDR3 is TGTGCCAGCAGCTCAGGGTCTATAGAGACCCAGTACTTC.

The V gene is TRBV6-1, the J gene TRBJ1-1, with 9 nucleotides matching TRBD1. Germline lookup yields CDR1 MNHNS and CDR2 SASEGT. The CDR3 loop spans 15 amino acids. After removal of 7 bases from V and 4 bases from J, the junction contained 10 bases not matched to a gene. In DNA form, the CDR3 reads TGTGCCAGCACTGCAATGGACAGGGGCACCACTGAAGCTTTCTTT. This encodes CASTAMDRGTTEAFF.

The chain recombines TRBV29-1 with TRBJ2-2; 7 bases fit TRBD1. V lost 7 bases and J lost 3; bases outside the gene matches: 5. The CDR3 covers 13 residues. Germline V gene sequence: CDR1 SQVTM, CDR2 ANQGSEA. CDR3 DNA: TGCAGCGCCCGGACAGGTCACACCGGGGAGCTGTTTTTT. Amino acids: CSARTGHTGELFF.

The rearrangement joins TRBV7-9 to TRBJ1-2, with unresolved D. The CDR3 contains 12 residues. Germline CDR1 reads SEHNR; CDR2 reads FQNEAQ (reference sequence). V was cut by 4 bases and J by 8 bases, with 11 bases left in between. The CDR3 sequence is CASSSDVGGYTF. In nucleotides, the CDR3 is TGTGCCAGCAGCTCCGACGTGGGAGGCTACACCTTC.

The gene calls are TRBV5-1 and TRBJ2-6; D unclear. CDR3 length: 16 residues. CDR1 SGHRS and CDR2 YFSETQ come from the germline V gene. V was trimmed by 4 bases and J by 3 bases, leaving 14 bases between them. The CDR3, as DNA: TGCGCCAGCAGCCCCTCCTCTCCGGTTGGGGCCAACGTCCTGACTTTC. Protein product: CASSPSSPVGANVLTF.

The CDR3 nucleotides are TGTGCCAGTAAATTATCCCCCGGACGTTCTACAGGCTTAGGCTATGGCTACACCTTC. It yields the protein CASKLSPGRSTGLGYGYTF. This chain links TRBV19 with TRBJ1-2, with D perhaps matching TRBD1 (5 bases). Germline lookup yields CDR1 LNHDA and CDR2 SQIVND (reference sequence). V gave up 7 bases and J gave up 4 bases, with 31 bases separating them. This CDR3 is built from 19 residues.

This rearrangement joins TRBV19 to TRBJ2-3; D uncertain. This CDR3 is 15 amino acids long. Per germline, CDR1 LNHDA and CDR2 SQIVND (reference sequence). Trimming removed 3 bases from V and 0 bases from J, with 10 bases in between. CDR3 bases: TGTGCCAGTAGTATCGGCAGCTATAGCACAGATACGCAGTATTTT. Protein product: CASSIGSYSTDTQYF.

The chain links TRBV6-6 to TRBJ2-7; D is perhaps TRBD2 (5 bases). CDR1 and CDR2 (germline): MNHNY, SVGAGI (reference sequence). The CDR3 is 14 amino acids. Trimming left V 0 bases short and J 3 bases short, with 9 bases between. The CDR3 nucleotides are TGTGCCAGCAGTTACTCGTCGGGGTACTACGAGCAGTACTTC. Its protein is CASSYSSGYYEQYF.

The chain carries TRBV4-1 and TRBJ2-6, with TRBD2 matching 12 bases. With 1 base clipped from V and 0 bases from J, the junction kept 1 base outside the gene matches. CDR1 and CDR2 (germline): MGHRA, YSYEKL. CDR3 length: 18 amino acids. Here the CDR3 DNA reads TGCGCCAGCAGCCAAGGACTAGCGGGGGTCTCTGGGGCCAACGTCCTGACTTTC. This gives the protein CASSQGLAGVSGANVLTF.

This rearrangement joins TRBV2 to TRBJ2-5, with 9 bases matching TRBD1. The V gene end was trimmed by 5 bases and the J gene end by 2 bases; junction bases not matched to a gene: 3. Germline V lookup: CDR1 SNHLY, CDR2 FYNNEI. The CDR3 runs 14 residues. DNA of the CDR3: TGTGCCAGCAGTTGGGACAGGGATCAAGAGACCCAGTACTTC. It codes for CASSWDRDQETQYF. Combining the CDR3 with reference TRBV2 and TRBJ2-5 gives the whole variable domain EPEVTQTPSHQVTQMGQEVILRCVPISNHLYFYWYRQILGQKVEFLVSFYNNEISEKSEIFDDQFSVERPDGSNFTLKIRSTKLEDSAMYFCASSWDRDQETQYFGPGTRLLVL.

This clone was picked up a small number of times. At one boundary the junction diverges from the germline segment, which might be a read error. This CDR3 is CASSLIVGSGLHF. CDR3 bases: TGTGCCAGCAGCTTAATTGTTGGGTCAGGGCTTCACTTC. The V and J genes are TRBV11-1 and TRBJ2-5, with TRBD1 as a possible D gene (5 bases). Germline assignment: CDR1 SGHAT and CDR2 FQDESV (reference sequence). The CDR3 covers 13 residues.

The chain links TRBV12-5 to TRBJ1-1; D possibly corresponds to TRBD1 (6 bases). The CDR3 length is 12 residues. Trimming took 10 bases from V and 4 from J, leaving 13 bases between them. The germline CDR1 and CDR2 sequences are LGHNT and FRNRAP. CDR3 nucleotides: TGTGCTACCTCGAGGGGGAGCACTGAAGCTTTCTTT. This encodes CATSRGSTEAFF.

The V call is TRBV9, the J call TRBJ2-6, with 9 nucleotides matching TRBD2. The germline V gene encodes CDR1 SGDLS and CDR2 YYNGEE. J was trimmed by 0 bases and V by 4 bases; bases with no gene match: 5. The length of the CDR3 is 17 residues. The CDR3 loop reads CASSFQTSGSGANVLTF. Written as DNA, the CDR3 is TGTGCCAGCAGCTTCCAGACTAGCGGCTCTGGGGCCAACGTCCTGACTTTC.

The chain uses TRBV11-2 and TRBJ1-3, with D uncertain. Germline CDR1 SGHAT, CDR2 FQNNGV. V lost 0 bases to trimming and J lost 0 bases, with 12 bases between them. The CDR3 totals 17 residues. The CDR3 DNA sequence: TGTGCCAGCAGCTTAGATTATCGGCCCCTCTCTGGAAACACCATATATTTT. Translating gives CASSLDYRPLSGNTIYF.

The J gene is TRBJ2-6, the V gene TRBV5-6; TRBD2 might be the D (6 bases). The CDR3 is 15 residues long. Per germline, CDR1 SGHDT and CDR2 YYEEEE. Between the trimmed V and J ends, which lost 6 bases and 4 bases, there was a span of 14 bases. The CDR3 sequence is CASTMLGGGANVLTF. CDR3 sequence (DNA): TGTGCCAGCACCATGTTGGGGGGAGGGGCCAACGTCCTGACTTTC.

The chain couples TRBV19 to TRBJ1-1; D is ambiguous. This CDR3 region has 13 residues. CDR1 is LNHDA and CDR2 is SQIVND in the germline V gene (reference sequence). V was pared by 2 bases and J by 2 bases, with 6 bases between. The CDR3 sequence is CASSITGNTEAFF. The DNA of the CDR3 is TGTGCCAGTAGTATAACGGGAAACACTGAAGCTTTCTTT.

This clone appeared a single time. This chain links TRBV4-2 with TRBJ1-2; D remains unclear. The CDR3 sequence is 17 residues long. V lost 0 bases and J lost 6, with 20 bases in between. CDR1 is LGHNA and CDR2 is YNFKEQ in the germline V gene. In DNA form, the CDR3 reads TGTGCCAGCAGCCAAGAACGTGACGGTACCTTTATGGATGGCTACACCTTC. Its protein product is CASSQERDGTFMDGYTF.

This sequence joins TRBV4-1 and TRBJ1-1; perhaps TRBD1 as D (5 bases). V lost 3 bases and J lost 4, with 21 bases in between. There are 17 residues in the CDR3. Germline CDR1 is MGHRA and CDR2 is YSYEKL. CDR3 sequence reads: CASSHPLRGVKGTEAFF. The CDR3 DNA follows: TGCGCCAGCAGCCATCCCCTTCGAGGGGTGAAGGGCACTGAAGCTTTCTTT.

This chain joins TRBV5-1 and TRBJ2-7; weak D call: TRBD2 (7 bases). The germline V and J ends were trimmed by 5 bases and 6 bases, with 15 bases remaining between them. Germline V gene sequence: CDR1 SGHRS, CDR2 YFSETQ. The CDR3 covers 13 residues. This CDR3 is CASSFGGPSEQYF. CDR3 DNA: TGCGCCAGCAGTTTCGGGGGGCCGAGCGAGCAGTACTTC.